Each of the 18 T cell receptor beta chains below was sequenced from the same sample in a study of STAT5B mutations in CD4+ large granular lymphocyte leukemia. Clones were read by immunoSEQ multiplex PCR, and TCRdb kept only the in-frame ones, dropping some. The table records more than 30,000 clones, 60% to 80% of them present only once. Sequencing used CD4+ T cells from blood buffy coats. The receptors derive from a human donor in good health.

The DNA for the CDR3 is TGTGCCAGCAGCCAAAGAACAGGGGACAATCAGCCCCAGCATTTT. It codes for CASSQRTGDNQPQHF. The chain has TRBV14 and TRBJ1-5, with 7 bases matching TRBD1. This CDR3 has 15 residues. Germline CDR1 is SGHDN and CDR2 is FVKESK. Losses at the gene ends were 2 bases for V and 3 bases for J; bases not matched to a gene: 4. Full variable domain (remainder filled in from reference TRBV14 and TRBJ1-5): EAGVTQFPSHSVIEKGQTVTLRCDPISGHDNLYWYRRVMGKEIKFLLHFVKESKQDESGMPNNRFLAERTGGTYSTLKVQPAELEDSGVYFCASSQRTGDNQPQHFGDGTRLSIL.

V gene TRBV10-1 combines with J gene TRBJ1-5; D gene ambiguous. V lost 4 bases and J lost 4, with 8 bases in between. Looked up from germline, CDR1 is WNHNN and CDR2 is SYGVQD (reference sequence). The CDR3 has 13 amino acids. CDR3 nucleotide sequence: TGCGCCAGCAGTGGGGCGGTGAATCAGCCCCAGCATTTT. Encoded protein: CASSGAVNQPQHF.

In this sample, this clone turned up a few times. V usage is TRBV19 and J usage is TRBJ1-5, with D perhaps matching TRBD1 (5 bases). The CDR3 is 13 residues long. Germline CDR1 is LNHDA and CDR2 is SQIVND (reference sequence). V was clipped by 3 bases and J by 7 bases, with 10 bases between them. The CDR3 sequence: CASSISGSQPQHF. In DNA form, the CDR3 reads TGTGCCAGTAGTATCTCAGGGTCCCAGCCCCAGCATTTT.

The rearrangement joins TRBV5-4 to TRBJ2-1; D might be TRBD2 (5 bases). The CDR3 length is 16 residues. The germline V and J ends were trimmed by 0 bases and 1 base, with 11 bases remaining between them. In germline, CDR1 is SGHNT, CDR2 YYREEE (reference sequence). CDR3 sequence: CASSLGRLRSYNEQFF. In DNA, the CDR3 is TGTGCCAGCAGCTTGGGGAGGCTCCGATCCTACAATGAGCAGTTCTTC.

This rearrangement joins TRBV6-4 to TRBJ2-7, with 15 positions matching TRBD2. From germline, CDR1 is MRHNA and CDR2 SNTAGT. Germline trimming cut 5 bases from V and 6 bases from J; bases unmatched to any gene: 8. This CDR3 region has 16 residues. CDR3 amino acids: CASSRTSGGVIGEQYF. DNA for the CDR3: TGTGCCAGCAGTCGGACTAGCGGGGGGGTTATCGGCGAGCAGTACTTC.

This chain uses TRBV5-1 with TRBJ2-5, with 10 positions matching TRBD2. This CDR3 region has 15 residues. From germline, CDR1 is SGHRS and CDR2 YFSETQ. With V trimmed by 0 bases and J by 3 bases, 2 bases remained unmatched. CDR3 bases: TGCGCCAGCAGCTTGGTAGCGGGGGGCAAAGAGACCCAGTACTTC. It translates to CASSLVAGGKETQYF.

V and J are TRBV10-1 and TRBJ1-1; 7 nucleotides line up with TRBD1. Germline loops: CDR1 WNHNN, CDR2 SYGVQD (reference sequence). V lost 0 bases to trimming and J lost 3 bases; unmatched junction nucleotides: 4. The CDR3 has 15 amino acids. In DNA, the CDR3 is TGCGCCAGCAGTGAGTCTGGTGGACAGGACACTGAAGCTTTCTTT. It yields the protein CASSESGGQDTEAFF.

The chain links TRBV21-1 to TRBJ2-7; the table's D call, TRBD1, has no DNA check behind it. TRBV21-1 is flagged as a pseudogene. This CDR3 is 15 amino acids long. CDR3 in amino acids: CASSKKAGRSYEQYF. CDR3 coding DNA: TGTGCCAGCAGCAAGAAGGCAGGGCGCTCCTACGAGCAGTACTTC.

The rearrangement links TRBV29-1 to TRBJ2-7, with 9 bases lining up with TRBD1. CDR3 length: 15 amino acids. With 1 base clipped from V and 4 bases from J, the junction kept 8 bases outside the gene matches. Germline CDR1 and CDR2: SQVTM and ANQGSEA. The DNA for the CDR3 is TGCAGCGTTGAAGCTGGGGACAGGGCTCGGTACGAGCAGTACTTC. Protein sequence: CSVEAGDRARYEQYF.

This chain connects TRBV5-1 to TRBJ1-2; tentatively, D is TRBD1 (5 bases). Trimming took 2 bases from V and 0 from J, leaving 11 bases between them. Germline CDR1 reads SGHRS; CDR2 reads YFSETQ. The CDR3 runs to 15 residues. The CDR3 spells CASSLAQTANYGYTF. CDR3 DNA sequence: TGCGCCAGCAGCTTAGCCCAGACAGCTAACTATGGCTACACCTTC. Filled out from reference TRBV5-1 and TRBJ1-2, the complete variable domain reads KAGVTQTPRYLIKTRGQQVTLSCSPISGHRSVSWYQQTPGQGLQFLFEYFSETQRNKGNFPGRFSGRQFSNSRSEMNVSTLELGDSALYLCASSLAQTANYGYTFGSGTRLTVV.

This sequence joins TRBV7-2 and TRBJ2-3; weak D call: TRBD2 (7 bases). Germline values: CDR1 SGHTA, CDR2 FQGNSA. This CDR3 region has 14 residues. Trimming took 6 bases from V and 3 from J, leaving 13 bases between them. CDR3 coding DNA: TGTGCCAGCAGTCGGGGGGCCGGTACAGATACGCAGTATTTT. Its translation is CASSRGAGTDTQYF.

This clone occurred a few times. V is TRBV2 and J is TRBJ2-2, with D hard to call. Germline CDR1 and CDR2: SNHLY and FYNNEI. V was pared by 3 bases and J by 4 bases, with 6 bases between. CDR3 length equals 13 residues. CDR3 amino acids: CASSEGFTGELFF. The CDR3 DNA sequence: TGTGCCAGCAGTGAGGGCTTCACCGGGGAGCTGTTTTTT.

The rearrangement joins TRBV7-6 to TRBJ1-1; D might be TRBD1 (5 bases). Germline V gene lookup returns CDR1 SGHVS and CDR2 FNYEAQ. The ends were cut back, 1 base at V and 4 bases at J, with 13 bases in the middle. The CDR3 consists of 15 residues. The CDR3 loop reads CASSLGQGLGTEAFF. CDR3 nucleotides: TGTGCCAGCAGCTTAGGTCAGGGTTTGGGCACTGAAGCTTTCTTT.

This chain joins TRBV6-5 and TRBJ2-3; 9 bases are a match to TRBD2. Germline V gene lookup returns CDR1 MNHEY and CDR2 SVGAGI. Unmatched junction bases numbered 9, after V lost 8 bases and J lost 3 bases. This CDR3 region has 15 residues. CDR3 amino acids: CASSPAGGGTDTQYF. The CDR3 nucleotides are TGTGCCAGCTCCCCAGCGGGGGGTGGTACAGATACGCAGTATTTT.

The chain combines TRBV2 with TRBJ2-5; D may be TRBD2 (7 bases). Germline V gene sequence: CDR1 SNHLY, CDR2 FYNNEI. This CDR3 comprises 15 residues. V was cut by 2 bases and J by 7 bases, with 17 bases left in between. The CDR3 is CASSERGEGVWTQYF. CDR3 DNA sequence: TGTGCCAGCAGTGAACGGGGGGAGGGGGTATGGACCCAGTACTTC. Looking up the rest from reference TRBV2 and TRBJ2-5 gives the full variable domain: EPEVTQTPSHQVTQMGQEVILRCVPISNHLYFYWYRQILGQKVEFLVSFYNNEISEKSEIFDDQFSVERPDGSNFTLKIRSTKLEDSAMYFCASSERGEGVWTQYFGPGTRLLVL.

V and J are TRBV30 and TRBJ2-4; 11 bases map to TRBD1. The V gene end was trimmed by 4 bases and the J gene end by 3 bases; junction bases not matched to a gene: 5. The CDR3 consists of 15 residues. Germline-derived CDR1 and CDR2 are GTSNPN and SVGIG (reference sequence). CDR3 loop: CAWMDRGLVKNIQYF. The CDR3 nucleotides are TGTGCCTGGATGGACAGGGGGCTTGTCAAAAACATTCAGTACTTC.

The V gene is TRBV27, the J gene TRBJ1-2; D gene unclear. Germline loops: CDR1 MNHEY, CDR2 SMNVEV (reference sequence). Trimming removed 5 bases from V and 0 bases from J, with 19 bases in between. The CDR3 contains 17 residues. The CDR3 DNA sequence: TGTGCCAGCAGTCCCGTTTCGGCCAGAACCGCTAACTATGGCTACACCTTC. It is translated as CASSPVSARTANYGYTF.

The chain uses TRBV5-1 and TRBJ2-7; possibly TRBD2 for D (5 bases). Looked up from germline, CDR1 is SGHRS and CDR2 is YFSETQ. This CDR3 is 15 amino acids long. V shed 4 bases and J shed 5 bases, with 19 bases lying between them. The CDR3 DNA reads TGCGCCAGCAGCCAAAGAGGGCCGGCGATAAACGAGCAGTACTTC. Translated, it gives CASSQRGPAINEQYF.